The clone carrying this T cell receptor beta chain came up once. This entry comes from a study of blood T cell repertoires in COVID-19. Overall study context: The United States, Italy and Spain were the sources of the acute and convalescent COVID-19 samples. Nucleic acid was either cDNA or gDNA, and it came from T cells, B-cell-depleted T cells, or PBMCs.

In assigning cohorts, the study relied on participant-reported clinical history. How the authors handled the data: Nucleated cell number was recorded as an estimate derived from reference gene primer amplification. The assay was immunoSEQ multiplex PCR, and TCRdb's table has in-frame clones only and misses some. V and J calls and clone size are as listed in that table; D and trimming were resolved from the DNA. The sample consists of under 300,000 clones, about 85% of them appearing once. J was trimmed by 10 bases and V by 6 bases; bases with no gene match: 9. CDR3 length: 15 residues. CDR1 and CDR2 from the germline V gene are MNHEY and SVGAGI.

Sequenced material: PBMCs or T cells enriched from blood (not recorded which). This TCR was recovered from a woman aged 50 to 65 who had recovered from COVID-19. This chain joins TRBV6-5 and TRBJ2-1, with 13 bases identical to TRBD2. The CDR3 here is CASSLLAGGLQEQFF. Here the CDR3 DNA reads TGTGCCAGCAGCCTACTAGCGGGAGGGCTTCAGGAGCAGTTCTTC.